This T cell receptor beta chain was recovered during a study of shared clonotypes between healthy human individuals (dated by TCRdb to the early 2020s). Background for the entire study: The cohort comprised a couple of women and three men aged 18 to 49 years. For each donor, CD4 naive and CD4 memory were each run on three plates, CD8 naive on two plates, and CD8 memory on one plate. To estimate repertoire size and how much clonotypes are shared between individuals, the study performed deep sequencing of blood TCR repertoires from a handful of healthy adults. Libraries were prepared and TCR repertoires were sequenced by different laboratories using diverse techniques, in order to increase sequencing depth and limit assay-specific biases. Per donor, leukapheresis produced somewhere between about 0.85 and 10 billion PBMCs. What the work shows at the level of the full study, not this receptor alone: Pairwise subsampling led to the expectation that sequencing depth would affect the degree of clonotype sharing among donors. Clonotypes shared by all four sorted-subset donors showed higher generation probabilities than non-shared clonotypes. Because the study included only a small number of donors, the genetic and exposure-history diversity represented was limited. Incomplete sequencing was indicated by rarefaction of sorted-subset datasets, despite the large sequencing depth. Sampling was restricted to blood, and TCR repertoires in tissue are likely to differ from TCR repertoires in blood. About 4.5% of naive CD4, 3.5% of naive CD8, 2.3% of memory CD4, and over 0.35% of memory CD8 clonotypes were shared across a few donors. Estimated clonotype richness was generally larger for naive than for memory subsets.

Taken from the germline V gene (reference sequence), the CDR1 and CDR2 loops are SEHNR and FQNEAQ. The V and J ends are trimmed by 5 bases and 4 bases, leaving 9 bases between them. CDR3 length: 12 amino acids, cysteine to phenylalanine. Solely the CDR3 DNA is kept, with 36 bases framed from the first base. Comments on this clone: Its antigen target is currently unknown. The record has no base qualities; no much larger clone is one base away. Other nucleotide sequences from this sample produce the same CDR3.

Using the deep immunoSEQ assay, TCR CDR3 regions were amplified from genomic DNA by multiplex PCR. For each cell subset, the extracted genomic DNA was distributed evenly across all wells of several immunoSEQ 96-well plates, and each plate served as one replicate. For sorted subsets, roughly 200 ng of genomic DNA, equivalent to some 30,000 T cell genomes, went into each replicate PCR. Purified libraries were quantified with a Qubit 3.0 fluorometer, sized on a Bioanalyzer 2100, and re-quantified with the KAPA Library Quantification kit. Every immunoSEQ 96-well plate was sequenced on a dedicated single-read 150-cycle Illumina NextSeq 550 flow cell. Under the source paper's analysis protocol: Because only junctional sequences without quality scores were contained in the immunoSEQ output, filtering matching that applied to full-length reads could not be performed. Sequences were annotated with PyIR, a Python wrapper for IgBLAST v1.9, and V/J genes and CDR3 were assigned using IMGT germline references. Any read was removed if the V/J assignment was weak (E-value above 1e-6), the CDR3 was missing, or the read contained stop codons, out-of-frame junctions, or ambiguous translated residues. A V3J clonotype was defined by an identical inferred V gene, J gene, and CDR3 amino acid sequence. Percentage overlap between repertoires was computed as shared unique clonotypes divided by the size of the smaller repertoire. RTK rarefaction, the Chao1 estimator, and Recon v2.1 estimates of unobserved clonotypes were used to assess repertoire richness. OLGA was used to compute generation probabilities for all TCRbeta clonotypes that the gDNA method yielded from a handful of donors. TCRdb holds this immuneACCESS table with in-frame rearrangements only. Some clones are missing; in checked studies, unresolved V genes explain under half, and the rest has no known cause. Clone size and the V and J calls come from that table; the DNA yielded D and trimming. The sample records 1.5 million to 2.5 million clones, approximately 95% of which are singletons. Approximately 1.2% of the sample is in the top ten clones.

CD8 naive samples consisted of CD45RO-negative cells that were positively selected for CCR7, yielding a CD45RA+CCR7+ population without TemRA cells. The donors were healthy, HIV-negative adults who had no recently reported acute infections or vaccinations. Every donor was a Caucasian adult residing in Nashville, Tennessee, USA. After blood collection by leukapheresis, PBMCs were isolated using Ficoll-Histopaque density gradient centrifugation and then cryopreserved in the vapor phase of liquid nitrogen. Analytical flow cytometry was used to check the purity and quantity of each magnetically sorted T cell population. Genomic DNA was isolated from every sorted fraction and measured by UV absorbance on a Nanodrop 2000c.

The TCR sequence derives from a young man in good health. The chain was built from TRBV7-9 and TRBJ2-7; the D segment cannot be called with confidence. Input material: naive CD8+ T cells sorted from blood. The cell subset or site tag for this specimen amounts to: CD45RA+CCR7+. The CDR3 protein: CASSPDLYEQYF. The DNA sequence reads TGTGCCAGCAGCCCGGACCTTTACGAGCAGTACTTC.